A single TCR beta chain is shown here with its context. Sequencing used immunoSEQ multiplex PCR; TCRdb keeps in-frame clones, though not all of them. This table has more than 60,000 clones, around 86% appearing once. This entry belongs to a study of OX40 agonist ivuxolimab in advanced cancers. Study as a whole: A male proportion of under 90% was recorded, with mean age approximately 64 years and range roughly 20 to 90.

The V gene end was trimmed by 4 bases and the J gene end by 0 bases; junction bases not matched to a gene: 1. The CDR3 has 17 residues. CDR1 and CDR2 from the germline V gene are MDHEN and SYDVKM. The receptor was isolated from an adult with an advanced solid tumor such as melanoma, head and neck, liver or kidney cancer. Sequencing was performed on CD4+ or CD8+ T cells sorted from blood, taken in a trial of the OX40 agonist ivuxolimab. This chain joins TRBV28 and TRBJ2-2; 14 nucleotides agree with TRBD2. The CDR3 sequence is CASSSGLAGANTGELFF. Here the CDR3 DNA reads TGTGCCAGCAGTTCGGGACTAGCGGGAGCGAACACCGGGGAGCTGTTTTTT.